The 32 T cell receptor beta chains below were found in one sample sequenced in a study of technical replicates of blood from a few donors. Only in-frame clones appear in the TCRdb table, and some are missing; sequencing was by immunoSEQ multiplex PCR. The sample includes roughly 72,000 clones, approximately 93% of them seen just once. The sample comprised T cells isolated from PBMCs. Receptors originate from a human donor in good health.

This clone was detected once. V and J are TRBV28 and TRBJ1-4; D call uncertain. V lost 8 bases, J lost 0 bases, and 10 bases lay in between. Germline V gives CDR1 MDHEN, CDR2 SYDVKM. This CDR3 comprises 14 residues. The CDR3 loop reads CASGSGATNEKLFF. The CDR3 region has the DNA TGTGCCAGCGGTTCGGGAGCAACTAATGAAAAACTGTTTTTT.

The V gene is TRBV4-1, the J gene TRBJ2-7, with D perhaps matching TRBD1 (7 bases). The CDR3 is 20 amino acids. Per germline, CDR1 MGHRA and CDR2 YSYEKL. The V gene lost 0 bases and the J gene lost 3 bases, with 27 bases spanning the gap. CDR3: CASSQEARRGLARNIYEQYF. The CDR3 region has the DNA TGCGCCAGCAGCCAAGAAGCGAGGAGGGGGCTAGCCCGAAACATCTACGAGCAGTACTTC.

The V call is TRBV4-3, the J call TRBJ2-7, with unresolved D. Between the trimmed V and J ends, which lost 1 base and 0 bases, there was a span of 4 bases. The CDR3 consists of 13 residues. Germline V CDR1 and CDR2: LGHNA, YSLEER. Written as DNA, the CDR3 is TGCGCCAGCAGCCAAGGGCTCTCCTACGAGCAGTACTTC. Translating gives CASSQGLSYEQYF.

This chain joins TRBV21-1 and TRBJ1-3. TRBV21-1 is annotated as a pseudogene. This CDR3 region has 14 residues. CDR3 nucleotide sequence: TGTGCCAGCAGCAAACCCGGGGGTGGAAACACCATATATTTT. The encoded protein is CASSKPGGGNTIYF.

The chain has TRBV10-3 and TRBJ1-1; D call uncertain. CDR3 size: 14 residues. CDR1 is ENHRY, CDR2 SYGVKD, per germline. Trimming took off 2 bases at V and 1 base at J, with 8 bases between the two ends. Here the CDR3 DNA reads TGTGCCATCAGTGAGGAGTCAGGGAACACTGAAGCTTTCTTT. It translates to CAISEESGNTEAFF.

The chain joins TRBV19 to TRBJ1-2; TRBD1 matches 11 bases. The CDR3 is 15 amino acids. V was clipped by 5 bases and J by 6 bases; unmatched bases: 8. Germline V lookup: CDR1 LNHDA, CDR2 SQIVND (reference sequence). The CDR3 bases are TGTGCCAGTAGTTACGCCGGGGACAGGGGGGATGGCTACACCTTC. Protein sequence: CASSYAGDRGDGYTF.

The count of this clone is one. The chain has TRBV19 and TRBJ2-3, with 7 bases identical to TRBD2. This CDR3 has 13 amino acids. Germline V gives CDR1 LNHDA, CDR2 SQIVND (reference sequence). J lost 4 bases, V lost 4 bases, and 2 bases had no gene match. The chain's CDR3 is CASSNRGADTQYF. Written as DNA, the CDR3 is TGTGCCAGTAGTAACCGGGGGGCAGATACGCAGTATTTT.

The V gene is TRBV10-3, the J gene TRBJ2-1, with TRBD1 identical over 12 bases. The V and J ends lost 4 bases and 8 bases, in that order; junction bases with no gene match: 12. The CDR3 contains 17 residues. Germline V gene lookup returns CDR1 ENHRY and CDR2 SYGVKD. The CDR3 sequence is CAISAAGTGGARDEQFF. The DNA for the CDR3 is TGTGCCATCAGTGCCGCCGGGACAGGGGGCGCGAGGGATGAGCAGTTCTTC.

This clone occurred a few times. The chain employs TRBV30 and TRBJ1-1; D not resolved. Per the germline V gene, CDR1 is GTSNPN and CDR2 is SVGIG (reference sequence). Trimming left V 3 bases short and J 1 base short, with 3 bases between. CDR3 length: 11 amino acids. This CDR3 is CAWRRNTEAFF. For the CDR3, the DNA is TGTGCCTGGAGGCGGAACACTGAAGCTTTCTTT.

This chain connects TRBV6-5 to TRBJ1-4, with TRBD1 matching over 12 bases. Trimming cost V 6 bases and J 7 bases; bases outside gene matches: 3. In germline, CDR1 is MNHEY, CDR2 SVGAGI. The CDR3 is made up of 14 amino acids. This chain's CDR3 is CASRGQGASEKLFF. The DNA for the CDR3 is TGTGCCAGCAGGGGACAGGGGGCAAGTGAAAAACTGTTTTTT.

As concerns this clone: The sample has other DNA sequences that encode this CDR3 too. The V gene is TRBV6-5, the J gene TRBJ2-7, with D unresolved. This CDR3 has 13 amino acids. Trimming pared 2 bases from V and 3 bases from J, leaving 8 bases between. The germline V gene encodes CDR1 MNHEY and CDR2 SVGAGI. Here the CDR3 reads CASSYSRIYEQYF. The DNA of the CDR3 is TGTGCCAGCAGTTACAGCAGGATCTACGAGCAGTACTTC.

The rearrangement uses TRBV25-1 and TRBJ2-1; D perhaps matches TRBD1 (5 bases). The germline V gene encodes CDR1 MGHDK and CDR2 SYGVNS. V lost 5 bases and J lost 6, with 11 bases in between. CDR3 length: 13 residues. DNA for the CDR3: TGTGCCAGCAGTAATAAGGGGTTCAATGAGCAGTTCTTC. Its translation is CASSNKGFNEQFF. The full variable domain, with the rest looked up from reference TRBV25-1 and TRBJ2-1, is EADIYQTPRYLVIGTGKKITLECSQTMGHDKMYWYQQDPGMELHLIHYSYGVNSTEKGDLSSESTVSRIRTEHFPLTLESARPSHTSQYLCASSNKGFNEQFFGPGTRLTVL.

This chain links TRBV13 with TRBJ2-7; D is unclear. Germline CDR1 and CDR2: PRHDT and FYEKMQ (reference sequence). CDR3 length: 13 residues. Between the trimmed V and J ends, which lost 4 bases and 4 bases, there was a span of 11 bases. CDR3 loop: CASSYLGVYEQYF. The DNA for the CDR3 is TGTGCCAGCAGCTACCTAGGAGTTTACGAGCAGTACTTC.

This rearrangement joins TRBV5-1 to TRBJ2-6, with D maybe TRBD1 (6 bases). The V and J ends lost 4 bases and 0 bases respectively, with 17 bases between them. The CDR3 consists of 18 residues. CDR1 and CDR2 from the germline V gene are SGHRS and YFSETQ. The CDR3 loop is CASSRQRQAPSGANVLTF. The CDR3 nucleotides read TGCGCCAGCAGCCGGCAACGACAGGCCCCCTCTGGGGCCAACGTCCTGACTTTC.

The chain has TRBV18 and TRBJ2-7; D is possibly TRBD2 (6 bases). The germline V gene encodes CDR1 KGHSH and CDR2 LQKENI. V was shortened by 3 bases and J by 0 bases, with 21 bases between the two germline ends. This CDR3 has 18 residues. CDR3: CASSPGVSASDDSYEQYF. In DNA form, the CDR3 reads TGTGCCAGCTCACCCGGAGTCTCGGCTAGCGACGACTCCTACGAGCAGTACTTC.

In nucleotides, the CDR3 is TGTGCCATCAGCCGAGCGGCCCCCGGTGGTGAGCAGTTCTTC. This translates into CAISRAAPGGEQFF. The V gene is TRBV10-3, the J gene TRBJ2-1, with D maybe TRBD2 (5 bases). Germline V gives CDR1 ENHRY, CDR2 SYGVKD. The CDR3 is 14 residues long. Trimming cost V 6 bases and J 9 bases, with 18 bases left between them.

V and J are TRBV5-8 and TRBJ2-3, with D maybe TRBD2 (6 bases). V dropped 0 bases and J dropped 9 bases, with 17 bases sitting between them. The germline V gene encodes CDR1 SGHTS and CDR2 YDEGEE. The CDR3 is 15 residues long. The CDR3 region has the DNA TGTGCCAGCAGCTTGGCCGGGAGAACAGGATCAACGCAGTATTTT. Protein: CASSLAGRTGSTQYF.

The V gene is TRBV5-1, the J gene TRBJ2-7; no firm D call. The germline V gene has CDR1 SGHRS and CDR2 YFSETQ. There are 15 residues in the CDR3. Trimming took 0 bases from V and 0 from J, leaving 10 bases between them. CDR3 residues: CASSLAAGLSYEQYF. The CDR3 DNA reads TGCGCCAGCAGCTTGGCTGCCGGTCTCTCCTACGAGCAGTACTTC.

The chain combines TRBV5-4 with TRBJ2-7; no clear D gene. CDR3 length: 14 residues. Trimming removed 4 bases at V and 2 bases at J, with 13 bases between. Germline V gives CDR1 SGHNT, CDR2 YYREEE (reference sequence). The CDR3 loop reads CASSRQELTYEQYF. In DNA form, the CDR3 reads TGTGCCAGCAGCCGTCAAGAACTAACCTACGAGCAGTACTTC.

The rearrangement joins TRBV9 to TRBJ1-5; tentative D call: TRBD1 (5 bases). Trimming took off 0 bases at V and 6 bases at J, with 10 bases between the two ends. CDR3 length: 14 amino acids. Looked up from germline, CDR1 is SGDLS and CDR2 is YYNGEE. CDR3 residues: CASSVGVGGQPQHF. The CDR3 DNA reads TGTGCCAGCAGCGTAGGTGTCGGGGGTCAGCCCCAGCATTTT.

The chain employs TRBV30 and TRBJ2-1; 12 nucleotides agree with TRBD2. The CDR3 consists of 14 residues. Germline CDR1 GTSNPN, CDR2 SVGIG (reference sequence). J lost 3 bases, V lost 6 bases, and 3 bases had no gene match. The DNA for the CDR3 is TGTGCCTGTCGGACTAGCGGGATCTACAATGAGCAGTTCTTC. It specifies CACRTSGIYNEQFF. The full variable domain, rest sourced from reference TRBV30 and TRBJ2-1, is SQTIHQWPATLVQPVGSPLSLECTVEGTSNPNLYWYRQAAGRGLQLLFYSVGIGQISSEVPQNLSASRPQDRQFILSSKKLLLSDSGFYLCACRTSGIYNEQFFGPGTRLTVL.

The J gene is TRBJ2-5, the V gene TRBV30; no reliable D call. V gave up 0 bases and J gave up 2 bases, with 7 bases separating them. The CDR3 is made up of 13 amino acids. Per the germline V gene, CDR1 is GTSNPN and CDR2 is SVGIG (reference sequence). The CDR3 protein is CAWSVILQETQYF. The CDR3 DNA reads TGTGCCTGGAGTGTAATCTTACAAGAGACCCAGTACTTC.

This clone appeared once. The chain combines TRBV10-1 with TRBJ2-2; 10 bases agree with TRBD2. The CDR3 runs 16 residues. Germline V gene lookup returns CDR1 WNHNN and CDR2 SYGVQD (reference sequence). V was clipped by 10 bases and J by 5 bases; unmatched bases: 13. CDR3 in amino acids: CANHPLLAGETGELFF. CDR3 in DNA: TGCGCCAACCACCCCCTCCTAGCGGGGGAGACCGGGGAGCTGTTTTTT.

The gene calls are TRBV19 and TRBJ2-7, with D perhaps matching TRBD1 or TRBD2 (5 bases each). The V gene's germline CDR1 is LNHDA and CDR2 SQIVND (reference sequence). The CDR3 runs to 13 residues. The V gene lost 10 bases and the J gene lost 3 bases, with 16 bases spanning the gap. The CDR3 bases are TGTGCCACTAGGGACGGGAAACACTACGAGCAGTACTTC. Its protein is CATRDGKHYEQYF.

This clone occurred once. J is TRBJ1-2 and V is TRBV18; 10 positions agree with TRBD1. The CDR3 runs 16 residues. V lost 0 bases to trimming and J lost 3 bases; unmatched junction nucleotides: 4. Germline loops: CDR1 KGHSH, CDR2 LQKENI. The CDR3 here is CASSPPNGQGDYGYTF. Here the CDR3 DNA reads TGTGCCAGCTCACCACCGAACGGACAGGGGGACTATGGCTACACCTTC.

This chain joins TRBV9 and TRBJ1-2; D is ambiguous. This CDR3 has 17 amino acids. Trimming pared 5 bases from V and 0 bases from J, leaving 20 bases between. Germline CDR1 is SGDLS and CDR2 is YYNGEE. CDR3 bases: TGTGCCAGCAGTAAACCTAAGGCAGCCCTAGCTAACTATGGCTACACCTTC. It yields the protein CASSKPKAALANYGYTF.

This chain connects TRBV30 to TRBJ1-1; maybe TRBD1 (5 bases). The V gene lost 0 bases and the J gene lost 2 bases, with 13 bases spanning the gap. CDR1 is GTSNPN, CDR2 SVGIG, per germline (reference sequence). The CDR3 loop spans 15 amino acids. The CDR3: CAWSVTPTANTEAFF. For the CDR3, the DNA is TGTGCCTGGAGTGTAACCCCGACAGCTAACACTGAAGCTTTCTTT.

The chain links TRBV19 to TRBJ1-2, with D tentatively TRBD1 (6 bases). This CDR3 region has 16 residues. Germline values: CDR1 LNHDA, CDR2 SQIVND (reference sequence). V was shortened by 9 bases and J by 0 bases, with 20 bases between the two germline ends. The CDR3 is CASRDLTGKANYGYTF. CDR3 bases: TGTGCCAGCCGAGACCTTACAGGGAAAGCTAACTATGGCTACACCTTC.

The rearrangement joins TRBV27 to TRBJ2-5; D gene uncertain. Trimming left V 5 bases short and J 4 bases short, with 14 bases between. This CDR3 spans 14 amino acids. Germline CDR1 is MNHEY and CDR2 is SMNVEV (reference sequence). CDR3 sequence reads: CASSVRGLGETQYF. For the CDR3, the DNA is TGTGCCAGCAGTGTAAGAGGCCTGGGAGAGACCCAGTACTTC.

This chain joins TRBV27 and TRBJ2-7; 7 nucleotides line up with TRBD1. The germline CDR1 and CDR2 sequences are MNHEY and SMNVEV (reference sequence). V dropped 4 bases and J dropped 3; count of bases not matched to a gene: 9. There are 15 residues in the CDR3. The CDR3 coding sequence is TGTGCCAGCAGTTCCTCTGGTTCAGGGGGCTACGAGCAGTACTTC. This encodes CASSSSGSGGYEQYF.

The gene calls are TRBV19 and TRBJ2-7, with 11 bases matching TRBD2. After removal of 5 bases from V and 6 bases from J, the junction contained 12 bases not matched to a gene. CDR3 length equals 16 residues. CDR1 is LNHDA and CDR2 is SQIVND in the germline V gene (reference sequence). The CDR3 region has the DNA TGTGCCAGTAGTTCCCCTCCGGGACTAGCGGCCGGCGAGCAGTACTTC. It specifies CASSSPPGLAAGEQYF.

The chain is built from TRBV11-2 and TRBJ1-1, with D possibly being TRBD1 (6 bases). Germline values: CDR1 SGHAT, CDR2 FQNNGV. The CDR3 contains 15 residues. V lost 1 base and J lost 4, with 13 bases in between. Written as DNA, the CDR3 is TGTGCCAGCAGCTTAGGGCCAGGGGACCGCACTGAAGCTTTCTTT. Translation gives CASSLGPGDRTEAFF.